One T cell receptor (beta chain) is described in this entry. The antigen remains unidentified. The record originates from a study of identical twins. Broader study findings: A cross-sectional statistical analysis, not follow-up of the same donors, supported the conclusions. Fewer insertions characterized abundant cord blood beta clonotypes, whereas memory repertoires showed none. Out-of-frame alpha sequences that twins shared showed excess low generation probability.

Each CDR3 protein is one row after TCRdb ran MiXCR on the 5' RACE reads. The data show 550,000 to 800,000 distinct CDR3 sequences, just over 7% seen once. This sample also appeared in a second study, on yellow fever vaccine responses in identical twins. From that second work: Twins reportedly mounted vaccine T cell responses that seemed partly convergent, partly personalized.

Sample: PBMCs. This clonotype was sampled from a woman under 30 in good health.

The CDR3: CASSSGVGGYTF. In DNA form, the CDR3 reads TGTGCCAGCAGTTCAGGGGTGGGTGGCTACACCTTC. The genes are TRBV6-5 and TRBJ1-2; tentatively, D is TRBD1 (6 bases). CDR1 is MNHEY and CDR2 is SVGAGI in the germline V gene. The CDR3 spans 12 residues. V dropped 4 bases and J dropped 7 bases, with 10 bases sitting between them.